This T cell receptor (beta chain) derives from a study of cytomegalovirus exposure and HLA in healthy donors. PCR was performed using 60 Vbeta and 13 Jbeta primers. TCRdb's copy holds only in-frame clones and misses some; the assay was immunoSEQ multiplex PCR. The sample has approximately 170,000 clones; 81% are singletons. Germline-derived CDR1 and CDR2 are SGHTA and FQGNSA. The germline V and J ends were trimmed by 5 bases and 10 bases, with 14 bases remaining between them. The CDR3 is 12 residues long. The sequencing input was PBMCs. The sequence derives from a middle-aged man in good health and CMV-seropositive. The rearrangement uses TRBV7-2 and TRBJ1-1; D perhaps matches TRBD1 (5 bases). This chain's CDR3 is CASSTIQGGAFF. As DNA, the CDR3 is TGTGCCAGCAGCACAATTCAGGGTGGAGCTTTCTTT.